This passage covers 18 T cell receptor beta chains from one sample sequenced in a study of shared clonotypes between healthy human individuals. Clones were sequenced by immunoSEQ multiplex PCR, and TCRdb holds only the in-frame ones, with some missing. The sample holds approximately 1,500,000 clones, around 97% seen once. Material for sequencing was naive CD4+ T cells sorted from blood. Subset in this sample: CD45RA+ positively selected. These receptors were taken from a man aged 30 to 45 in good health.

The chain is built from TRBV4-1 and TRBJ2-5, with a weak D call TRBD2 (6 bases). The V end was cut by 1 base, the J end by 4 bases, with 7 bases between. The CDR3 consists of 13 residues. Per the germline V gene, CDR1 is MGHRA and CDR2 is YSYEKL. CDR3 in DNA: TGCGCCAGCAGCCAAGGACTAGTAGAGACCCAGTACTTC. This gives the protein CASSQGLVETQYF.

On this clone itself: Other DNA sequences from this sample encode an identical CDR3 as well. This chain uses TRBV5-1 with TRBJ1-1, with D possibly TRBD1 on 5 matching bases. The CDR3 extends over 15 amino acids. Trimming stripped 0 bases from V and 0 bases from J, with 9 bases between. CDR1 is SGHRS, CDR2 YFSETQ, per germline. CDR3 DNA: TGCGCCAGCAGCTTGGGGCAGGGCATGAACACTGAAGCTTTCTTT. Its protein product is CASSLGQGMNTEAFF.

The gene calls are TRBV11-2 and TRBJ1-1; 9 bases line up with TRBD1. The CDR3 runs 13 residues. The V and J ends lost 5 bases and 7 bases, in that order; junction bases with no gene match: 5. Germline CDR1 reads SGHAT; CDR2 reads FQNNGV. CDR3 region: CASSPDRGGEAFF. Here the CDR3 DNA reads TGTGCCAGCAGCCCCGACAGGGGGGGTGAAGCTTTCTTT.

The CDR3 sequence is CASSFGRETQYEQFF. The CDR3 DNA follows: TGTGCCAGCAGCTTTGGGCGGGAGACCCAATATGAGCAGTTCTTC. V is TRBV5-4 and J is TRBJ2-1; 7 bases are a match to TRBD2. The CDR3 sequence is 15 residues long. V lost 2 bases and J lost 8; bases outside the gene matches: 10. The germline CDR1 and CDR2 sequences are SGHNT and YYREEE (reference sequence). The full variable domain, rest sourced from reference TRBV5-4 and TRBJ2-1, is ETGVTQSPTHLIKTRGQQVTLRCSSQSGHNTVSWYQQALGQGPQFIFQYYREEENGRGNFPPRFSGLQFPNYSSELNVNALELDDSALYLCASSFGRETQYEQFFGPGTRLTVL.

The V and J genes are TRBV9 and TRBJ2-7; 9 bases map to TRBD2. The CDR3 has 16 residues. The V and J ends lost 4 bases and 6 bases, in that order; junction bases with no gene match: 14. Per the germline V gene, CDR1 is SGDLS and CDR2 is YYNGEE. CDR3 region: CASSPLLTSGYGEQYF. Written as DNA, the CDR3 is TGTGCCAGCAGCCCCCTCCTTACTAGCGGGTACGGCGAGCAGTACTTC. Full variable domain (missing parts from reference TRBV9 and TRBJ2-7): DSGVTQTPKHLITATGQRVTLRCSPRSGDLSVYWYQQSLDQGLQFLIQYYNGEERAKGNILERFSAQQFPDLHSELNLSSLELGDSALYFCASSPLLTSGYGEQYFGPGTRLTVT.

This chain connects TRBV18 to TRBJ2-3, with TRBD2 matching 10 bases. Germline loops: CDR1 KGHSH, CDR2 LQKENI. The V and J ends lost 1 base and 3 bases, in that order; junction bases with no gene match: 4. The CDR3 runs 16 residues. The CDR3 spells CASSPLTSGITDTQYF. CDR3 DNA sequence: TGTGCCAGCTCACCACTTACTAGCGGGATTACAGATACGCAGTATTTT. Full variable domain (rest looked up from reference TRBV18 and TRBJ2-3): NAGVMQNPRHLVRRRGQEARLRCSPMKGHSHVYWYRQLPEEGLKFMVYLQKENIIDESGMPKERFSAEFPKEGPSILRIQQVVRGDSAAYFCASSPLTSGITDTQYFGPGTRLTVL.

V gene TRBV15 combines with J gene TRBJ2-3, with D perhaps TRBD1 (6 bases). The CDR3 runs to 21 residues. Germline assignment: CDR1 LNHNV and CDR2 YYDKDF (reference sequence). The V end was cut by 0 bases, the J end by 3 bases, with 28 bases between. The CDR3 is CATSRDRGFTNPSKRTDTQYF. The CDR3 DNA reads as TGTGCCACCAGCAGAGATAGGGGGTTTACCAACCCGTCGAAAAGGACAGATACGCAGTATTTT.

The chain carries TRBV5-4 and TRBJ1-2, with D possibly matching TRBD1 (5 bases). CDR3 length: 17 amino acids. V lost 4 bases to trimming and J lost 5 bases, with 24 bases between them. CDR1 and CDR2 (germline): SGHNT, YYREEE (reference sequence). The CDR3 DNA is TGTGCCAGCAGCCGGGGACGGTATAATACTTCCGCATATGGCTACACCTTC. Translating it yields CASSRGRYNTSAYGYTF.

This clone was recorded once. The chain links TRBV6-1 to TRBJ1-5; D gene unclear. The V end lost 6 bases, the J end lost 5 bases, and 11 bases lay between the germline ends. CDR3 size: 13 residues. CDR1 is MNHNS and CDR2 is SASEGT in the germline V gene. The CDR3 DNA follows: TGTGCCAGCAGAACCCAGGCGGATCAGCCCCAGCATTTT. Protein product: CASRTQADQPQHF.

The V call is TRBV6-6, the J call TRBJ2-5; TRBD1 matches 7 bases. Trimming removed 2 bases from V and 1 base from J; junction bases left unmatched: 7. The CDR3 covers 16 residues. The germline V gene encodes CDR1 MNHNY and CDR2 SVGAGI (reference sequence). The CDR3 spells CASSYQTGVVQETQYF. CDR3 DNA: TGTGCCAGCAGTTACCAAACAGGGGTCGTCCAAGAGACCCAGTACTTC.

The chain links TRBV6-6 to TRBJ2-1; D remains ambiguous. CDR1 and CDR2 from the germline V gene are MNHNY and SVGAGI (reference sequence). The CDR3 is 15 residues long. With 5 bases removed from V and 7 bases from J, the gap between germline ends came to 18 bases. The CDR3 DNA reads as TGTGCCAGCAGTCTGACACCATGGGGAAAGAATGAGCAGTTCTTC. Amino acid sequence: CASSLTPWGKNEQFF.

This clone was recorded once. The chain has TRBV6-4 and TRBJ1-4; no clear D. V was shortened by 4 bases and J by 7 bases, with 25 bases between the two germline ends. CDR1 is MRHNA, CDR2 SNTAGT, per germline. The CDR3 contains 18 residues. The CDR3: CASSAPGRTEGRSEKLFF. The DNA for the CDR3 is TGTGCCAGCAGTGCTCCGGGTCGGACGGAGGGAAGAAGTGAAAAACTGTTTTTT.

The V and J genes are TRBV6-5 and TRBJ2-3; 9 bases map to TRBD1. Trimming cost V 6 bases and J 0 bases; bases outside gene matches: 4. The CDR3 runs 15 residues. Per germline, CDR1 MNHEY and CDR2 SVGAGI. CDR3 residues: CASRSQGASTDTQYF. Written as DNA, the CDR3 is TGTGCCAGCAGATCACAGGGGGCCAGCACAGATACGCAGTATTTT.

The chain is built from TRBV28 and TRBJ2-7; D is tentatively TRBD1 or TRBD2 (5 bases each). V gave up 5 bases and J gave up 2 bases, with 19 bases separating them. Germline V gene sequence: CDR1 MDHEN, CDR2 SYDVKM. The CDR3 runs to 16 residues. The CDR3 reads CASSHLAGDVPYEQYF. CDR3 nucleotide sequence: TGTGCCAGCAGTCACTTAGCCGGGGACGTCCCCTACGAGCAGTACTTC.

The V gene is TRBV18, the J gene TRBJ2-7; a weak D match, TRBD1 (6 bases). This CDR3 is 15 amino acids long. CDR1 and CDR2 from the germline V gene are KGHSH and LQKENI. V lost 6 bases, J lost 4 bases, and 19 bases lay in between. The CDR3 sequence is CASSPPPGDMYEQYF. Here the CDR3 DNA reads TGTGCCAGCTCTCCCCCCCCAGGGGATATGTACGAGCAGTACTTC.

The gene calls are TRBV9 and TRBJ2-1; TRBD2 agrees at 11 bases. The CDR3 is 19 amino acids. CDR1 is SGDLS, CDR2 YYNGEE, per germline. Losses at the gene ends were 0 bases for V and 4 bases for J; bases not matched to a gene: 12. CDR3 loop: CASSVVPVMGLAVYNEQFF. The DNA for the CDR3 is TGTGCCAGCAGCGTAGTTCCGGTGATGGGACTAGCGGTTTACAATGAGCAGTTCTTC.

The count of this clone is one. The rearrangement joins TRBV19 to TRBJ1-5; 8 bases map to TRBD1. CDR1 and CDR2 from the germline V gene are LNHDA and SQIVND (reference sequence). V shed 1 base, J shed 1 base, and the junction held 6 bases outside the gene matches. This CDR3 region has 17 residues. The CDR3 sequence is CASSIGRQGASNQPQHF. CDR3 in DNA: TGTGCCAGTAGTATAGGCCGCCAGGGGGCGAGCAATCAGCCCCAGCATTTT.

This sequence joins TRBV18 and TRBJ1-2; no clear D. With 0 bases removed from V and 0 bases from J, the gap between germline ends came to 11 bases. The CDR3 covers 16 residues. CDR1 is KGHSH, CDR2 LQKENI, per germline. This chain's CDR3 is CASSPPATPTNYGYTF. The CDR3 DNA is TGTGCCAGCTCACCACCGGCGACACCTACTAACTATGGCTACACCTTC.